The 17 T cell receptor beta chains below all came from one sample that was sequenced in a study of T cells in Graves' hyperthyroidism and ophthalmopathy (dated by TCRdb to 2018 to 2020). The library was built by means of multiplex PCR. These reads were obtained on an Illumina HiSeq 2000. Amplification of TCR beta CDR3 regions was carried out from RNA transcripts. The TCR CDR3 was subjected to a first round of RT-PCR using the HTBI primer set and the Qiagen OneStep RT-PCR kit. The public reads were run again by TCRdb, first through fastp at Q25 and then through MiXCR, and only productive beta chains were kept. Rows are combined by CDR3 protein, so each entry shows the most common genes and DNA. This sample holds under 200,000 distinct CDR3 sequences; just under 9.5% were observed only once. More than 20% of the sample belongs to the ten largest clones. Sequenced: blood. Every receptor here comes from a woman aged 18-35 years with Graves' hyperthyroidism that later progressed to Graves' ophthalmopathy.

Comment on this clonotype: This sequence may be a read error, since a much larger clone differs from it by one base. This chain uses TRBV18 with TRBJ1-2; tentatively, D is TRBD1 (6 bases). Germline-derived CDR1 and CDR2 are KGHSH and LQKENI. Deletions cut 5 bases from V and 0 bases from J, with 13 bases between. This CDR3 is 15 amino acids long. The CDR3 sequence: CASSNREVPNYGYTF. The CDR3 DNA is TGTGCCAGCTCAAACAGGGAGGTACCTAACTATGGCTACACCTTC.

This clonotype has ten or more counts. The chain joins TRBV6-2 or TRBV6-3 to TRBJ2-7; 10 positions match TRBD2. V gave up 7 bases and J gave up 1 base; unmatched junction bases: 13. The germline CDR1 and CDR2 sequences are MNHEY and SVGEGT. This CDR3 is built from 17 residues. CDR3 nucleotide sequence: TGTGCCAGCACTCAAAACCCGGGACTAGCGTTTTCCTACGAGCAGTACTTC. Its protein is CASTQNPGLAFSYEQYF.

This clonotype was counted at least ten times. This chain connects TRBV29-1 to TRBJ2-3; D not resolved. The CDR3 sequence is 12 residues long. Germline V gives CDR1 SQVTM, CDR2 ANQGSEA. V was trimmed by 4 bases and J by 7 bases, leaving 12 bases between them. Here the CDR3 DNA reads TGCAGCGTTGCGGGTAGTCCTAATACGCAGTATTTT. Translated: CSVAGSPNTQYF.

Ten or more counts support this clonotype. The CDR3 nucleotides read TGTGCCAGCAGCCGATGGACAGGGTCGGTCACTGAAGCTTTCTTT. Translated, it gives CASSRWTGSVTEAFF. V usage is TRBV11-2 and J usage is TRBJ1-1; TRBD1 aligns across 8 bases. The CDR3 totals 15 residues. Germline trimming cut 5 bases from V and 4 bases from J; bases unmatched to any gene: 9. The germline V gene encodes CDR1 SGHAT and CDR2 FQNNGV.

This chain uses TRBV6-6 with TRBJ2-3; the D is unclear. V lost 0 bases to trimming and J lost 0 bases, with 7 bases between them. From germline, CDR1 is MNHNY and CDR2 SVGAGI (reference sequence). This CDR3 comprises 15 residues. This CDR3 is CASSYSGPSTDTQYF. As DNA, the CDR3 is TGTGCCAGCAGTTACTCAGGACCTAGCACAGATACGCAGTATTTT.

For the CDR3, the DNA is TGTGCCAGCTCACCGACTAGTATTGAGACCCAGTACTTC. Translated: CASSPTSIETQYF. The chain is built from TRBV18 and TRBJ2-5, with D possibly being TRBD2 (6 bases). This CDR3 comprises 13 residues. V was shortened by 3 bases and J by 5 bases, with 10 bases between the two germline ends. From germline, CDR1 is KGHSH and CDR2 LQKENI.

This clonotype was found many times. This rearrangement joins TRBV29-1 to TRBJ2-7, with 7 bases identical to TRBD1. This CDR3 has 13 residues. With V trimmed by 4 bases and J by 4 bases, 7 bases remained unmatched. Per the germline V gene, CDR1 is SQVTM and CDR2 is ANQGSEA. CDR3 coding DNA: TGCAGCGTTGTAGGGGGCTTTACTTACGAGCAGTACTTC. Translating gives CSVVGGFTYEQYF.

This clonotype showed up many times. This chain joins TRBV20-1 and TRBJ2-7, with D possibly being TRBD1 (5 bases). V was pared by 0 bases and J by 3 bases, with 9 bases between. CDR3 length: 13 residues. Germline assignment: CDR1 DFQATT and CDR2 SNEGSKA (reference sequence). CDR3 residues: CSARDPTDYEQYF. The CDR3 DNA is TGCAGTGCTAGAGATCCGACAGACTACGAGCAGTACTTC.

This clonotype was counted many times. The V and J genes are TRBV28 and TRBJ1-1; D possibly corresponds to TRBD1 (6 bases). CDR1 and CDR2 (germline): MDHEN, SYDVKM. Trimming pared 6 bases from V and 2 bases from J, leaving 16 bases between. The CDR3 covers 15 residues. The CDR3 reads CASSPHKGVNTEAFF. In nucleotides, the CDR3 is TGTGCCAGCAGCCCACATAAGGGGGTAAACACTGAAGCTTTCTTT.

This clonotype was found many times. This chain connects TRBV27 to TRBJ1-5; D remains ambiguous. Trimming cost V 2 bases and J 3 bases, with 11 bases left between them. This CDR3 spans 15 amino acids. The V gene's germline CDR1 is MNHEY and CDR2 SMNVEV (reference sequence). The CDR3 coding sequence is TGTGCCAGCAGTTTACTTGGCCAGACCAATCAGCCCCAGCATTTT. It translates to CASSLLGQTNQPQHF.

This clonotype showed up many times. The chain has TRBV19 and TRBJ1-5, with TRBD1 as a possible D gene (6 bases). V was pared by 5 bases and J by 4 bases, with 9 bases between. The length of the CDR3 is 13 residues. Germline values: CDR1 LNHDA, CDR2 SQIVND (reference sequence). CDR3 region: CASSPTGNQPQHF. DNA of the CDR3: TGTGCCAGTAGTCCGACAGGTAATCAGCCCCAGCATTTT.

Details on this clonotype: One base away lies a much larger clone, so this may be a sequencing read error. The CDR3 DNA follows: TGTGCCAGCATCCTAGAGGGGGGTAGAAAGACCCAGTACTTC. The encoded protein is CASILEGGRKTQYF. J is TRBJ2-5 and V is TRBV7-2; D is perhaps TRBD1 or TRBD2 (6 bases each). CDR1 is SGHTA, CDR2 FQGNSA, per germline. The CDR3 is 14 amino acids. Deletions cut 7 bases from V and 6 bases from J, with 18 bases between.

The chain joins TRBV13 to TRBJ2-4, with 8 bases that match TRBD1. The germline gives CDR1 PRHDT, CDR2 FYEKMQ (reference sequence). CDR3 length: 18 residues. Trimming removed 2 bases from V and 7 bases from J; junction bases left unmatched: 16. Here the CDR3 DNA reads TGTGCCAGCAGCTTAAGCGTAGGACAGGGTTTATCCAGGAACATTCAGTACTTC. This codes for CASSLSVGQGLSRNIQYF.

This clonotype was picked up a small number of times. The rearrangement uses TRBV30 and TRBJ2-3; no clear D gene. V was clipped by 2 bases and J by 2 bases, with 8 bases between them. CDR1 and CDR2 (germline): GTSNPN, SVGIG (reference sequence). CDR3 length: 13 residues. CDR3 nucleotide sequence: TGTGCCTGGAGTCCAGAGTACACAGATACGCAGTATTTT. The encoded protein is CAWSPEYTDTQYF. Full variable domain (missing parts from reference TRBV30 and TRBJ2-3): SQTIHQWPATLVQPVGSPLSLECTVEGTSNPNLYWYRQAAGRGLQLLFYSVGIGQISSEVPQNLSASRPQDRQFILSSKKLLLSDSGFYLCAWSPEYTDTQYFGPGTRLTVL.

This clonotype was counted at least ten times. The chain couples TRBV9 to TRBJ1-3; D uncertain. The CDR3 length is 12 residues. The germline V gene has CDR1 SGDLS and CDR2 YYNGEE. The V end was cut by 6 bases, the J end by 4 bases, with 8 bases between. DNA for the CDR3: TGTGCCAGCACCTCGGACGGAAACACCATATATTTT. It yields the protein CASTSDGNTIYF.

The J gene is TRBJ2-5, the V gene TRBV6-1; the D is unclear. The CDR3 is 13 amino acids. The germline gives CDR1 MNHNS, CDR2 SASEGT. V was clipped by 1 base and J by 7 bases, with 10 bases between them. CDR3 amino acids: CASSEVGEGTQYF. Here the CDR3 DNA reads TGTGCCAGCAGTGAAGTTGGGGAAGGGACCCAGTACTTC.

The genes are TRBV29-1 and TRBJ2-1, with D hard to call. The CDR3 consists of 11 residues. Trimming removed 6 bases at V and 9 bases at J, with 12 bases between. Looked up from germline, CDR1 is SQVTM and CDR2 is ANQGSEA. In nucleotides, the CDR3 is TGCAGCGTCTCAGCAGTGGGTGAGCAGTTCTTC. This codes for CSVSAVGEQFF.